A selection of T cell receptor beta chains follows, all from one sample in a study of cytomegalovirus exposure and HLA in healthy donors. Clones were read by immunoSEQ multiplex PCR, and TCRdb kept only the in-frame ones, dropping some. The table shows over 150,000 clones, with approximately 85% occurring only once. The sequencing sample was made of PBMCs. The receptors originated from a man aged 50-60 years in good health and CMV-seropositive. Each CDR3 is given with its conserved first and last residue. D genes are given only for firm matches. A row's size may be missing; if present it is once, few, many or a size class.

J: TRBJ1-2
V: TRBV11-2
D: TRBD1
size: .
DNA: TGTGCCAGCAGCCCGGGACAGACGGGCTATGGCTACACCTTC
CDR3: CASSPGQTGYGYTF

J: TRBJ1-5
V: TRBV7-9
D: .
size: .
DNA: TGTGCCAGCAGTCAGGTTCCCGGTCAGCCCCAGCATTTT
CDR3: CASSQVPGQPQHF

J: TRBJ1-1
V: TRBV28
D: TRBD1
size: few
DNA: TGTGCCAGCAGGACGGACGACAGGGGGTCTACTGAAGCTTTCTTT
CDR3: CASRTDDRGSTEAFF

J: TRBJ1-4
V: TRBV19
D: .
size: once
DNA: TGTGCCAGTAGTCCCTTTAGGGGTGAGGAACTGTTTTTT
CDR3: CASSPFRGEELFF

J: TRBJ2-3
V: TRBV5-4
D: .
size: once
DNA: TGTGCCAGCAACCCTGGGGGGTACACAGATACGCAGTATTTT
CDR3: CASNPGGYTDTQYF

J: TRBJ1-5
V: TRBV6-1
D: .
size: .
DNA: TGTGCCAGCAGTGAAGTCACGGGGGGCGTATATCAGCCCCAGCATTTT
CDR3: CASSEVTGGVYQPQHF

J: TRBJ2-4
V: TRBV15
D: TRBD1
size: once
DNA: TGTGCCACCAGCCGGGACAGGGACATTCAGTACTTC
CDR3: CATSRDRDIQYF

J: TRBJ2-5
V: TRBV30
D: TRBD1
size: .
DNA: TGTGCCTGGAGTGTACTCAGGGGACAGGAGACCCAGTACTTC
CDR3: CAWSVLRGQETQYF

J: TRBJ2-7
V: TRBV19
D: TRBD1
size: .
DNA: TGTGCCAGTAGTAGCCCGACAGGGATCTCCTACGAGCAGTACTTC
CDR3: CASSSPTGISYEQYF

J: TRBJ1-1
V: TRBV28
D: .
size: once
DNA: TGTGCCAGCAGTTTACCAACCCGGGGATGGACTGAAGCTTTCTTT
CDR3: CASSLPTRGWTEAFF

J: TRBJ2-1
V: TRBV2
D: .
size: .
DNA: TGTGCCAGCCTACCTGGACTGATGCTTTCCTACAATGAGCAGTTCTTC
CDR3: CASLPGLMLSYNEQFF

J: TRBJ1-1
V: TRBV18
D: .
size: .
DNA: TGTGCCAGCTCACCATACCCCAAGGGGCCCGCTACCTCCCCCTACACTGAAGCTTTCTTT
CDR3: CASSPYPKGPATSPYTEAFF

J: TRBJ2-7
V: TRBV19
D: TRBD2
size: .
DNA: TGTGCCAGTAGTGGACTAGCGGGGGTCTACGAGCAGTACTTC
CDR3: CASSGLAGVYEQYF

J: TRBJ1-4
V: TRBV28
D: .
size: .
DNA: TGTGCCAGCACCACCCCTGGGGGGGTTCGTAATGAAAAACTGTTTTTT
CDR3: CASTTPGGVRNEKLFF

J: TRBJ1-1
V: TRBV5-1
D: TRBD1
size: .
DNA: TGCGCCAGCAGCGCAGACCAGGGGGGTGAAGCTTTCTTT
CDR3: CASSADQGGEAFF

J: TRBJ2-7
V: TRBV7-3
D: TRBD2
size: .
DNA: TGTGCCAGCAGCTTAGTAGCGGGAAGCGACTACGAGCAGTACTTC
CDR3: CASSLVAGSDYEQYF

J: TRBJ2-1
V: TRBV18
D: TRBD2
size: .
DNA: TGTGCCAGCTCACCACCGGGGGGGTACAATGAGCAGTTCTTC
CDR3: CASSPPGGYNEQFF

J: TRBJ1-6
V: TRBV6-5
D: .
size: .
DNA: TGTGCCAGCAGTTTCTCACTCGTGGCAGGGGATTCACCCCTCCACTTT
CDR3: CASSFSLVAGDSPLHF

J: TRBJ2-3
V: TRBV9
D: .
size: .
DNA: TGTGCCAGCAGCGTCTCTACAGATACGCAGTATTTT
CDR3: CASSVSTDTQYF

J: TRBJ2-7
V: TRBV28
D: .
size: .
DNA: TGTGCCAGCAGCAACATCTGGACAGCCGAGCAGTACTTC
CDR3: CASSNIWTAEQYF

J: TRBJ2-7
V: TRBV7-3
D: TRBD2
size: .
DNA: TGTGCCAGCAGTGGAGCGGGGGGCTCCTACGAGCAGTACTTC
CDR3: CASSGAGGSYEQYF

J: TRBJ2-7
V: TRBV4-2
D: TRBD2
size: .
DNA: TGTGCCAGCAGCCAAGAACTAGCGGGGGACACCTACGAGCAGTACTTC
CDR3: CASSQELAGDTYEQYF

J: TRBJ1-1
V: TRBV11-2
D: .
size: .
DNA: TGTGCCAGCAGCTTCTATTACACTGAAGCTTTCTTT
CDR3: CASSFYYTEAFF

J: TRBJ2-1
V: TRBV9
D: .
size: .
DNA: TGTGCCAGCAGCGTAGCTGGGGGGTCCTACAATGAGCAGTTCTTC
CDR3: CASSVAGGSYNEQFF

J: TRBJ1-2
V: TRBV6-5
D: .
size: .
DNA: TGTGCCAGCAGTTACTCTGGGGGGGCGGGTGGCTACACCTTC
CDR3: CASSYSGGAGGYTF

J: TRBJ1-5
V: TRBV7-2
D: .
size: .
DNA: TGTGCCAGCAGCCTGACAATCAATAGCAATCAGCCCCAGCATTTT
CDR3: CASSLTINSNQPQHF

J: TRBJ2-5
V: TRBV5-1
D: TRBD1
size: .
DNA: TGCGCCAGCAGTCACGGACAGGGGCGGGAGACCCAGTACTTC
CDR3: CASSHGQGRETQYF

J: TRBJ2-3
V: TRBV28
D: TRBD2
size: once
DNA: TGTGCCAGCAGCGGGGCTAGCGGGAGCGGCACAGATACGCAGTATTTT
CDR3: CASSGASGSGTDTQYF

J: TRBJ1-5
V: TRBV30
D: TRBD1
size: .
DNA: TGTGCCTGGGACAGGACAGGGATTGGCAATCAGCCCCAGCATTTT
CDR3: CAWDRTGIGNQPQHF

J: TRBJ2-3
V: TRBV7-3
D: TRBD1
size: once
DNA: TGTGCCAGCAGCGCGACAACAGGGGTCGCAGATACGCAGTATTTT
CDR3: CASSATTGVADTQYF

J: TRBJ1-3
V: TRBV6-6
D: .
size: .
DNA: TGTGCCAGCAGTTACTCGAAAACATACACCATATATTTT
CDR3: CASSYSKTYTIYF

J: TRBJ2-5
V: TRBV11-3
D: TRBD2
size: .
DNA: TGTGCCAGCAGCGGGACTAGCGGGGGTGCTGAGACCCAGTACTTC
CDR3: CASSGTSGGAETQYF

J: TRBJ2-1
V: TRBV5-5
D: .
size: .
DNA: TGTGCCAGCAGCTCAGGGGAGGGGTCGTACAATGAGCAGTTCTTC
CDR3: CASSSGEGSYNEQFF

J: TRBJ1-1
V: TRBV5-4
D: .
size: .
DNA: TGTGCCAGCAGCTTGAGGGAGGGTGAAGCTTTCTTT
CDR3: CASSLREGEAFF

J: TRBJ2-3
V: TRBV28
D: .
size: .
DNA: TGTGCCAGCACAGGACAGGGGGCTAGCGGGAGGGCCGTCACGCAGTATTTT
CDR3: CASTGQGASGRAVTQYF

J: TRBJ2-1
V: TRBV7-6
D: .
size: .
DNA: TGTGCCAGCAGCTTATCGACTAGTAATGAGCAGTTCTTC
CDR3: CASSLSTSNEQFF

J: TRBJ2-1
V: TRBV19
D: TRBD2
size: .
DNA: TGTGCCAGTAGTTTTCACAGCGGGAGAGTGCACAATGAGCAGTTCTTC
CDR3: CASSFHSGRVHNEQFF

J: TRBJ1-5
V: TRBV15
D: .
size: .
DNA: TGTGCCACCAGCACTCTTCTGGGGGCCTACAATCAGCCCCAGCATTTT
CDR3: CATSTLLGAYNQPQHF

J: TRBJ2-7
V: TRBV5-1
D: TRBD1
size: .
DNA: TGCGCCAGCAGCTTTGCAGGGGGTTCTTCCGAGCAGTACTTC
CDR3: CASSFAGGSSEQYF

J: TRBJ2-3
V: TRBV4-1
D: TRBD2
size: .
DNA: TGCGCCAGCAGCCTTCACCTGGGACTAGCGGGGAACACAGATACGCAGTATTTT
CDR3: CASSLHLGLAGNTDTQYF

J: TRBJ2-5
V: TRBV2
D: TRBD2
size: once
DNA: TGTGCCAGCAGTGAAAGTAGACTAGCGGGGGCTCTGGGGACCCAGTACTTC
CDR3: CASSESRLAGALGTQYF

J: TRBJ2-1
V: TRBV7-2
D: .
size: .
DNA: TGTGCCAGCAGCCCTGAGAGGGCCTACAATGAGCAGTTCTTC
CDR3: CASSPERAYNEQFF

J: TRBJ2-2
V: TRBV6-5
D: .
size: .
DNA: TGTGCCAGCAGTTACCAGGTTACCGGGGAGCTGTTTTTT
CDR3: CASSYQVTGELFF

J: TRBJ2-7
V: TRBV29-1
D: TRBD1
size: .
DNA: TGCAGCGTTGCAGGGGGAATCTACGAGCAGTACTTC
CDR3: CSVAGGIYEQYF

J: TRBJ2-7
V: TRBV7-2
D: TRBD1
size: .
DNA: TGTGCCAGCAGCTTAACGGGACAGGGTTTTCACGAGCAGTACTTC
CDR3: CASSLTGQGFHEQYF

J: TRBJ1-6
V: TRBV6-6
D: TRBD1
size: .
DNA: TGTGCCAGCAGTCCGAGGGACAGGGGTAATTCACCCCTCCACTTT
CDR3: CASSPRDRGNSPLHF

J: TRBJ1-2
V: TRBV19
D: .
size: .
DNA: TGTGCCAGTAGTTCGCCGGACAGTTTTAGCTATGGCTACACCTTC
CDR3: CASSSPDSFSYGYTF

J: TRBJ2-1
V: TRBV7-9
D: TRBD2
size: .
DNA: TGTGCCAGCAGCTCAGCGGGGGGGTTAAACAATGAGCAGTTCTTC
CDR3: CASSSAGGLNNEQFF

J: TRBJ2-2
V: TRBV7-9
D: .
size: .
DNA: TGTGCCAGCAAAGCCCCAGACAGGTTATCTGGGACCGGGGAGCTGTTTTTT
CDR3: CASKAPDRLSGTGELFF

J: TRBJ2-7
V: TRBV7-2
D: .
size: few
DNA: TGTGCCAGCAGCTTCGTTGGAAAGCGATATGAGCAGTACTTC
CDR3: CASSFVGKRYEQYF

J: TRBJ2-1
V: TRBV5-1
D: TRBD2
size: .
DNA: TGCGCCAGCAGCCCTACCCCTAGCGGAGTTAGCTCCTACAATGAGCAGTTCTTC
CDR3: CASSPTPSGVSSYNEQFF

J: TRBJ2-5
V: TRBV10-2
D: TRBD2
size: .
DNA: TGCGCCAGCAGTCGCCTCGCGGGAGGGAACCAAGAGACCCAGTACTTC
CDR3: CASSRLAGGNQETQYF